The clone carrying this T cell receptor (beta chain) showed up just a few times. Using its own MiXCR run on the reads, TCRdb lists one record per CDR3 protein. The sample records about 360,000 distinct CDR3 sequences, 15% to 20% being singletons. The sample belongs to a study of T cell repertoires in cytomegalovirus infection. Study context: Public TCR beta signatures marked donors with CMV infection and the matching HLA.

V lost 4 bases, J lost 5 bases, and 19 bases lay in between. The germline CDR1 and CDR2 sequences are SGHDT and YYEEEE. The CDR3 has 15 amino acids. The TCR sequence derives from a human donor in good health (CMV status not recorded). Some clones in this sample may be carry-over from other donors' samples. The sequenced sample was PBMCs. This chain joins TRBV5-6 and TRBJ2-7; no reliable D call. DNA for the CDR3: TGTGCCAGCAGCGGGTTAGGACCCCGCAAGGACGAGCAGTACGTC. Encoded protein: CASSGLGPRKDEQYV.